The present entry profiles one T cell receptor beta chain with its context. Its antigen is not identified. The junction differs from germline at one of its ends, possibly a read error. Per germline, CDR1 SGHNT and CDR2 YENEEA. The CDR3 spans 18 residues. The isolated RNA, all of it, was reverse transcribed, so expressed TCRB transcripts were what got sequenced. Clones were sequenced by immunoSEQ multiplex PCR, and TCRdb holds only the in-frame ones, with some missing. The sample records around 250,000 clones, around 13% being singletons. The data belong to a study of beta chain features in type 1 diabetes. Study-level points and caveats: Across all four CD4+ subsets, people with type 1 diabetes showed modestly shorter TCRB CDR3s.

Sequenced material: naive CD4+ T cells from blood. The chain employs TRBV11-3 and TRBJ2-7; a weak D match, TRBD2 (5 bases). The TCR sequence derives from a man aged 25 to 45 with type 1 diabetes. The CDR3 nucleotides are TGTGCCAGCAGCTTAGATGGGAACGCCGGGATCCTAAACCTCCCACGAGACTTC. Translating gives CASSLDGNAGILNLPRDF.